This T cell receptor beta chain is from a study of shared clonotypes between healthy human individuals. Donors comprised healthy HIV-negative adults lacking recent acute infections or vaccinations. V was shortened by 7 bases and J by 5 bases, with 14 bases between the two germline ends. The CDR3 has 13 amino acids. The germline V gene has CDR1 SNHLY and CDR2 FYNNEI. Per sorted-subset replicate PCR, input was about 180 ng DNA, representing roughly 29,000 T cell genomes. Measured with immunoSEQ multiplex PCR; TCRdb has only the in-frame clones, and not every one. The data hold nearly 1 million clones, with more than 75% observed a single time.

Sample: memory CD4+ T cells sorted from blood. The sample's subset: CD45RA-negative fraction. J is TRBJ1-2 and V is TRBV2, with D possibly being TRBD1 (5 bases). This receptor was identified in a man aged 18 to 30 in good health. CDR3 residues: CASIVDIGYGYTF. The CDR3 DNA sequence: TGTGCCAGCATTGTGGACATCGGATATGGCTACACCTTC.